The text below deals with one TCR beta chain. This record belongs to a study of blood T cells in healthy people across ages. V shed 4 bases and J shed 12 bases, with 11 bases lying between them. The CDR3 consists of 10 residues. The germline V gene encodes CDR1 GTSNPN and CDR2 SVGIG (reference sequence). Using a J-beta primer mix together with a sample-barcoded 5' primer, a second PCR was run for roughly 6 to 11 cycles. TCRdb redid the calling of the 5' RACE reads with MiXCR, one entry per CDR3 protein. The sample gives some 1.4 million distinct CDR3 sequences, 40% to 50% of which show up once; less than 8% is in the top ten.

The clonotype comes from a woman aged 18-29 years in good health. Sequencing was carried out using blood. The chain couples TRBV30 to TRBJ2-3; D is ambiguous. CDR3 nucleotide sequence: TGTGCCTGGATCGGTAGAACCCAGTATTTT. It translates to CAWIGRTQYF.